The 25 T cell receptor beta chains in this list originate from one sample, sequenced in a study of blood T cell repertoires in COVID-19. The method was immunoSEQ multiplex PCR; TCRdb's version includes in-frame clones alone and lacks a portion of them. The data show 170,000 or so clones, 85% to 90% seen once. The specimen sequenced was peripheral blood. The origin of the receptors is a woman in her 70s with COVID-19, enrolled during active disease.

CDR3 loop: CASSYSGRATDTQYF. The CDR3 nucleotides read TGTGCCAGCAGTTACAGCGGGAGGGCCACAGATACGCAGTATTTT. The chain joins TRBV6-5 to TRBJ2-3; 10 bases are shared with TRBD2. The CDR3 spans 15 residues. The V gene's germline CDR1 is MNHEY and CDR2 SVGAGI. V lost 2 bases and J lost 2; bases outside the gene matches: 1.

This chain connects TRBV5-1 to TRBJ2-3; TRBD2 matches 8 bases. The V segment lost 9 bases and the J segment 4 bases; nucleotides outside the gene matches: 13. The CDR3 is 15 residues long. Germline-derived CDR1 and CDR2 are SGHRS and YFSETQ. The CDR3 loop reads CATTLSGSLADTQYF. The CDR3 bases are TGCGCCACCACGCTAAGCGGGAGCTTGGCAGATACGCAGTATTTT.

This sequence joins TRBV11-2 and TRBJ2-5, with 10 bases that match TRBD2. The V gene's germline CDR1 is SGHAT and CDR2 FQNNGV. The CDR3 extends over 16 amino acids. Unmatched junction bases numbered 8, after V lost 2 bases and J lost 5 bases. Here the CDR3 reads CASSLSLAGELETQYF. The CDR3 region has the DNA TGTGCCAGCAGCTTAAGTCTAGCGGGAGAGTTGGAGACCCAGTACTTC.

The genes are TRBV11-2 and TRBJ2-1; 12 bases map to TRBD2. Germline-derived CDR1 and CDR2 are SGHAT and FQNNGV. The CDR3 has 19 residues. Trimming took 0 bases from V and 4 from J; bases not matched to a gene: 10. The CDR3 loop is CASSLDPRLAGGSYNEQFF. CDR3 bases: TGTGCCAGCAGCTTAGATCCGCGCCTAGCGGGAGGGTCGTACAATGAGCAGTTCTTC.

The rearrangement uses TRBV3-1 (or the pseudogene TRBV3-2) and TRBJ1-1; tentatively, D is TRBD1 (5 bases). Trimming took 0 bases from V and 2 from J, leaving 10 bases between them. This CDR3 has 15 residues. Germline-derived CDR1 and CDR2 are LGHDT and YNNKEL (reference sequence). This CDR3 is CASSQDGGGNTEAFF. The CDR3 DNA is TGTGCCAGCAGCCAAGATGGGGGAGGAAACACTGAAGCTTTCTTT.

The rearrangement links TRBV30 to TRBJ1-6; tentatively, D is TRBD1 (6 bases). This CDR3 has 19 amino acids. The V and J ends lost 0 bases and 5 bases respectively, with 23 bases between them. Germline V gene data show CDR1 as GTSNPN and CDR2 as SVGIG (reference sequence). Here the CDR3 reads CAWSVRSSGHRLNNSPLHF. CDR3 sequence (DNA): TGTGCCTGGAGTGTAAGGAGTTCGGGACACCGGCTAAATAATTCACCCCTCCACTTT.

This rearrangement joins TRBV27 to TRBJ1-1, with a possible D match to TRBD1 (5 bases). The CDR3 spans 13 residues. In germline, CDR1 is MNHEY, CDR2 SMNVEV (reference sequence). Between the trimmed V and J ends, which lost 7 bases and 4 bases, there was a span of 13 bases. Here the CDR3 reads CASNPGGGTEAFF. The DNA of the CDR3 is TGTGCCAGCAACCCCGGGGGGGGCACTGAAGCTTTCTTT.

The chain uses TRBV19 and TRBJ2-2; 7 bases align to TRBD2. CDR1 and CDR2 from the germline V gene are LNHDA and SQIVND (reference sequence). The CDR3 is 16 residues long. V gave up 6 bases and J gave up 2 bases; unmatched junction bases: 9. CDR3 DNA sequence: TGTGCCAGTAGCCCTAGCGGAAGTCGAAACACCGGGGAGCTGTTTTTT. Translated, it gives CASSPSGSRNTGELFF.

V is TRBV6-5 and J is TRBJ1-2; tentatively, D is TRBD1 (5 bases). Germline values: CDR1 MNHEY, CDR2 SVGAGI. CDR3 length equals 12 residues. Trimming shortened V by 11 bases and J by 5 bases, and 15 bases separated the two germline ends. As DNA, the CDR3 is TGTGCCGGGGGGAATAAAAATTATGGCTACACCTTC. It yields the protein CAGGNKNYGYTF.

The chain links TRBV9 to TRBJ2-7; the match to TRBD2 covers 7 bases. V lost 0 bases and J lost 7; bases outside the gene matches: 4. CDR1 SGDLS and CDR2 YYNGEE come from the germline V gene. The CDR3 runs 13 residues. CDR3 protein: CASSVAGGIEQYF. The CDR3 coding sequence is TGTGCCAGCAGCGTAGCCGGGGGGATAGAGCAGTACTTC.

The genes are TRBV9 and TRBJ2-2; TRBD2 matches 7 bases. V gave up 4 bases and J gave up 5 bases; unmatched junction bases: 5. The CDR3 totals 14 residues. CDR1 and CDR2 from the germline V gene are SGDLS and YYNGEE. CDR3 sequence: CASSFGLGTGELFF. The CDR3 bases are TGTGCCAGCAGCTTCGGACTAGGTACCGGGGAGCTGTTTTTT. The full variable domain, completed using reference TRBV9 and TRBJ2-2, is DSGVTQTPKHLITATGQRVTLRCSPRSGDLSVYWYQQSLDQGLQFLIQYYNGEERAKGNILERFSAQQFPDLHSELNLSSLELGDSALYFCASSFGLGTGELFFGEGSRLTVL.

This clone was seen only a few times. The CDR3 coding sequence is TGCAGCGTTGAAGATACAGGGGGAGGCTACACCTTC. The encoded protein is CSVEDTGGGYTF. V is TRBV29-1 and J is TRBJ1-2, with 8 bases matching TRBD1. Germline-derived CDR1 and CDR2 are SQVTM and ANQGSEA. With V trimmed by 0 bases and J by 8 bases, 2 bases remained unmatched. The CDR3 consists of 12 residues.

V is TRBV28 and J is TRBJ1-2, with 7 bases that match TRBD1. Germline values: CDR1 MDHEN, CDR2 SYDVKM. V was clipped by 6 bases and J by 8 bases; unmatched bases: 12. The CDR3 has 14 amino acids. CDR3 in amino acids: CASRASDRMGGYTF. The CDR3 DNA reads as TGTGCCAGCAGGGCATCGGACAGGATGGGCGGCTACACCTTC.

The sample holds one count of this clone. The J gene is TRBJ2-7, the V gene TRBV28; 7 bases line up with TRBD2. The CDR3 spans 12 residues. Germline values: CDR1 MDHEN, CDR2 SYDVKM. J lost 7 bases, V lost 10 bases, and 10 bases had no gene match. The CDR3 reads CATLAPGGEQYF. The DNA for the CDR3 is TGTGCCACCCTAGCTCCGGGGGGTGAGCAGTACTTC.

J is TRBJ2-2 and V is TRBV19, with TRBD2 matching 10 bases. The CDR3 runs 17 residues. The germline gives CDR1 LNHDA, CDR2 SQIVND (reference sequence). The V gene end was trimmed by 5 bases and the J gene end by 3 bases; junction bases not matched to a gene: 9. DNA for the CDR3: TGTGCCAGTAGTGAGGGGCGTCTAGCGGGGGACACCGGGGAGCTGTTTTTT. This encodes CASSEGRLAGDTGELFF. Supplemented by reference TRBV19 and TRBJ2-2, the full variable domain reads DGGITQSPKYLFRKEGQNVTLSCEQNLNHDAMYWYRQDPGQGLRLIYYSQIVNDFQKGDIAEGYSVSREKKESFPLTVTSAQKNPTAFYLCASSEGRLAGDTGELFFGEGSRLTVL.

The CDR3 DNA is TGTGCCTGGAGTGTCGGAGAGGGGGCACCCGGGGAGCTGTTTTTT. As protein: CAWSVGEGAPGELFF. The J gene is TRBJ2-2, the V gene TRBV30; 7 nucleotides match TRBD1. This CDR3 is built from 15 residues. Germline lookup yields CDR1 GTSNPN and CDR2 SVGIG (reference sequence). Losses at the gene ends were 0 bases for V and 6 bases for J; bases not matched to a gene: 7.

This clone is a singleton in its sample. This chain links TRBV19 with TRBJ2-1; 11 nucleotides line up with TRBD2. This CDR3 region has 16 residues. V was clipped by 6 bases and J by 1 base; unmatched bases: 5. From germline, CDR1 is LNHDA and CDR2 SQIVND (reference sequence). The CDR3 sequence is CASRITSGSSYNEQFF. In DNA form, the CDR3 reads TGTGCCAGTAGAATAACTAGCGGGAGTTCCTACAATGAGCAGTTCTTC.

CDR3 amino acids: CASSQDRAGSTDTQYF. For the CDR3, the DNA is TGCGCCAGCAGCCAAGATAGGGCGGGGTCCACAGATACGCAGTATTTT. The V and J genes are TRBV4-3 and TRBJ2-3; the D gene is possibly TRBD2 (6 bases). Trimming cost V 0 bases and J 2 bases, with 12 bases left between them. The CDR3 totals 16 residues. CDR1 is LGHNA and CDR2 is YSLEER in the germline V gene.

The chain recombines TRBV12-5 with TRBJ2-5; no clear D gene. Germline loops: CDR1 LGHNT, CDR2 FRNRAP. V was pared by 4 bases and J by 0 bases, with 12 bases between. This CDR3 comprises 15 residues. CDR3 loop: CASGSAGPYQETQYF. DNA for the CDR3: TGTGCTAGTGGTTCCGCAGGCCCGTACCAAGAGACCCAGTACTTC.

V and J are TRBV29-1 and TRBJ2-3; D gene ambiguous. V was shortened by 7 bases and J by 2 bases, with 7 bases between the two germline ends. Germline CDR1 SQVTM, CDR2 ANQGSEA. The CDR3 covers 11 residues. CDR3 in amino acids: CSETSTDTQYF. The CDR3 DNA is TGCAGCGAGACATCCACAGATACGCAGTATTTT.

The chain couples TRBV11-2 to TRBJ2-1; 11 nucleotides align to TRBD1. The germline V gene has CDR1 SGHAT and CDR2 FQNNGV. This CDR3 is built from 15 residues. Germline trimming cut 5 bases from V and 7 bases from J; bases unmatched to any gene: 7. The CDR3 coding sequence is TGTGCCAGCAGCGCGGGACAGGGGGTCGGGAATGAGCAGTTCTTC. This codes for CASSAGQGVGNEQFF.

The chain links TRBV6-6 to TRBJ2-7; tentative D call: TRBD2 (6 bases). V was cut by 2 bases and J by 6 bases, with 14 bases left in between. Germline-derived CDR1 and CDR2 are MNHNY and SVGAGI (reference sequence). The CDR3 consists of 14 residues. This chain's CDR3 is CASSYVGSVGEQYF. The CDR3 nucleotides read TGTGCCAGCAGTTACGTCGGGAGTGTAGGCGAGCAGTACTTC.

The chain carries TRBV29-1 and TRBJ1-2; TRBD1 matches 9 bases. The junction had 4 bases not matched to a gene; V was cut back by 7 bases and J by 4 bases. The germline V gene encodes CDR1 SQVTM and CDR2 ANQGSEA. There are 12 residues in the CDR3. In DNA form, the CDR3 reads TGCAGCGCTATGGACAGGGGCTATGGCTACACCTTC. Amino acid sequence: CSAMDRGYGYTF.

The chain recombines TRBV15 with TRBJ2-5, with 7 bases identical to TRBD1. The CDR3 contains 14 residues. Germline-derived CDR1 and CDR2 are LNHNV and YYDKDF (reference sequence). With V trimmed by 7 bases and J by 4 bases, 9 bases remained unmatched. CDR3 sequence (DNA): TGTGCCACCATTACTCGACAGGGAAGAGAGACCCAGTACTTC. This translates into CATITRQGRETQYF.

This chain connects TRBV21-1 to TRBJ2-5; the table calls TRBD1, which could not be checked here. TRBV21-1 is termed a pseudogene. The CDR3 is 15 residues long. The CDR3 spells CASSREQGNRETQYF. The DNA for the CDR3 is TGTGCCAGCAGCAGGGAACAGGGTAACAGGGAGACCCAGTACTTC.